These 10 T cell receptor beta chains share one sample of origin, sequenced in a study of cytomegalovirus exposure and HLA in healthy donors. Clones were sequenced by immunoSEQ multiplex PCR, and TCRdb holds only the in-frame ones, with some missing. Seen here are about 170,000 clones, approximately 86% observed once, and the top ten hold 2% to 2.5%. Specimen: PBMCs. These receptors all come from a woman under 30 in good health and CMV-seronegative.

The chain carries TRBV5-8 and TRBJ1-4, with 9 bases identical to TRBD1. Germline V lookup: CDR1 SGHTS, CDR2 YDEGEE. This CDR3 is 16 amino acids long. V shed 2 bases and J 1 base; nucleotides not matched to a gene: 3. For the CDR3, the DNA is TGTGCCAGCAGCTTTACAGGGGGCCAAACTAATGAAAAACTGTTTTTT. The encoded protein is CASSFTGGQTNEKLFF.

The chain combines TRBV5-4 with TRBJ1-2, with a possible D match to TRBD1 (5 bases). Germline V CDR1 and CDR2: SGHNT, YYREEE (reference sequence). V lost 3 bases to trimming and J lost 2 bases, with 8 bases between them. There are 13 residues in the CDR3. CDR3 in amino acids: CASSSQGNYGYTF. In DNA form, the CDR3 reads TGTGCCAGCAGCTCCCAGGGCAACTATGGCTACACCTTC.

The chain has TRBV5-1 and TRBJ2-2, with D perhaps TRBD1 (6 bases). With 4 bases removed from V and 1 base from J, the gap between germline ends came to 11 bases. The CDR3 is 15 amino acids. CDR1 SGHRS and CDR2 YFSETQ come from the germline V gene. CDR3 nucleotide sequence: TGCGCCAGCAGCCGAGGGACACAGAACACCGGGGAGCTGTTTTTT. As protein: CASSRGTQNTGELFF.

The chain recombines TRBV5-8 with TRBJ2-6, with TRBD1 as a possible D gene (5 bases). Trimming took off 0 bases at V and 2 bases at J, with 9 bases between the two ends. CDR3 length: 16 residues. CDR1 is SGHTS, CDR2 YDEGEE, per germline. CDR3 loop: CASSLGQGPGANVLTF. In DNA form, the CDR3 reads TGTGCCAGCAGCTTGGGGCAGGGTCCTGGGGCCAACGTCCTGACTTTC.

The chain joins TRBV10-3 to TRBJ2-7, with TRBD1 matching over 10 bases. The CDR3 totals 15 residues. Trimming cost V 8 bases and J 4 bases; bases outside gene matches: 11. CDR1 ENHRY and CDR2 SYGVKD come from the germline V gene. As DNA, the CDR3 is TGTGCCATCGCCCCGGGACAGGGGATTTATTACGAGCAGTACTTC. It yields the protein CAIAPGQGIYYEQYF.

J is TRBJ2-1 and V is TRBV10-2; weak D call: TRBD1 (6 bases). V dropped 8 bases and J dropped 7 bases, with 18 bases sitting between them. Germline lookup yields CDR1 WSHSY and CDR2 SAAADI. This CDR3 comprises 14 residues. The CDR3 here is CASRSHTGQNEQFF. CDR3 coding DNA: TGCGCCAGCCGATCCCACACAGGGCAGAATGAGCAGTTCTTC.

J is TRBJ1-2 and V is TRBV6-1, with 8 bases identical to TRBD1. The CDR3 consists of 15 residues. Per the germline V gene, CDR1 is MNHNS and CDR2 is SASEGT. J was trimmed by 5 bases and V by 8 bases; bases with no gene match: 13. The CDR3 coding sequence is TGTGCCAGCTCTCCGGGACAGGATTCTATGTATGGCTACACCTTC. Protein sequence: CASSPGQDSMYGYTF.

The rearrangement uses TRBV6-5 and TRBJ1-2; the D is unclear. CDR3 length equals 11 residues. Deletions cut 4 bases from V and 7 bases from J, with 7 bases between. The germline V gene encodes CDR1 MNHEY and CDR2 SVGAGI. CDR3 in amino acids: CASSSEVGYTF. CDR3 coding DNA: TGTGCCAGCAGTTCCGAGGTTGGCTACACCTTC.

The rearrangement uses TRBV5-5 and TRBJ1-2; D is uncertain. This CDR3 is built from 15 residues. Germline V CDR1 and CDR2: SGHKS, YYEKEE (reference sequence). The V end was cut by 2 bases, the J end by 1 base, with 12 bases between. CDR3 nucleotides: TGTGCCAGCAGCTTTCGTCAGAGACTTAACTATGGCTACACCTTC. This gives the protein CASSFRQRLNYGYTF.

The chain links TRBV9 to TRBJ2-7; 7 nucleotides agree with TRBD1. Germline V gives CDR1 SGDLS, CDR2 YYNGEE. This CDR3 spans 13 amino acids. V trimming: 3 bases; J trimming: 1 base; junction bases outside the gene matches: 1. CDR3 sequence: CASSGDRSYEQYF. Written as DNA, the CDR3 is TGTGCCAGCAGCGGGGACAGATCCTACGAGCAGTACTTC. The entire variable domain, with the rest obtained from reference TRBV9 and TRBJ2-7, is as follows: DSGVTQTPKHLITATGQRVTLRCSPRSGDLSVYWYQQSLDQGLQFLIQYYNGEERAKGNILERFSAQQFPDLHSELNLSSLELGDSALYFCASSGDRSYEQYFGPGTRLTVT.